The source of this TCR beta chain is a study of tumor and adjacent non-tumor tissue in lung cancer. Study-wide context: Histology: 11 to 13 adenocarcinoma, a couple of squamous cell carcinoma, 1 small cell lung cancer. About 4.17 million productive TCRbeta reads were obtained per sample on average. Study-wide points: In normal lung, the top 100 clones were significantly more dominant than in tumor. TCR diversity was significantly greater in tumor than normal lung tissue.

No cell sorting was done before RNA was extracted from the tissue. About this clonotype itself: Its specificity is not known. An end of the junction differs from the germline gene, which may be a read error.

A modified ARM-PCR protocol with three rounds of nested PCR amplified TCRbeta. In TCRdb, the multiplex PCR reads were re-called with MiXCR into one record per CDR3 protein. The sample includes about 93,000 distinct CDR3 sequences, roughly 70% of them seen just once. This CDR3 is 17 amino acids long. This receptor was obtained from a man in his sixties with non-small cell lung cancer. Sequenced material: lung tumor tissue. The genes are TRBV12-3 or TRBV12-4 and TRBJ1-5; 12 bases are a match to TRBD1. The CDR3 spells CAKSPPRGTGGNQPQHF. In nucleotides, the CDR3 is TGTGCCAAGAGTCCCCCCCGCGGGACAGGGGGCAATCAACCCCAGCATTTT.